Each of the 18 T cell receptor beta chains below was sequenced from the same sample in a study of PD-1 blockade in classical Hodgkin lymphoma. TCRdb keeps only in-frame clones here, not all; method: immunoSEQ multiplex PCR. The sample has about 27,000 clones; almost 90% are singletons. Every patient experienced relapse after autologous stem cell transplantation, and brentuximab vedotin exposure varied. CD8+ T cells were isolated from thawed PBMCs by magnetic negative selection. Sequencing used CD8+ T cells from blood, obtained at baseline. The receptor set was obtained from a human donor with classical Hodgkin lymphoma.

The CDR3 DNA sequence: TGTGCCAGCAGATACTACCTTTCCGGAACAGGGAGTACTGAAGCTTTCTTT. Translating it yields CASRYYLSGTGSTEAFF. V and J are TRBV28 and TRBJ1-1, with a possible D match to TRBD1 (6 bases). Trimming pared 6 bases from V and 5 bases from J, leaving 25 bases between. The germline V gene encodes CDR1 MDHEN and CDR2 SYDVKM. The CDR3 runs to 17 residues. The variable domain in full, completed from reference TRBV28 and TRBJ1-1, reads DVKVTQSSRYLVKRTGEKVFLECVQDMDHENMFWYRQDPGLGLRLIYFSYDVKMKEKGDIPEGYSVSREKKERFSLILESASTNQTSMYLCASRYYLSGTGSTEAFFGQGTRLTVV.

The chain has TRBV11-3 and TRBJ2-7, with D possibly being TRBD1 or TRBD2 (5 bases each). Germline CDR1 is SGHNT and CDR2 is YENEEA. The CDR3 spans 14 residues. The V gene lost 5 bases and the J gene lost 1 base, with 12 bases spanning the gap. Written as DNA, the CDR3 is TGTGCCAGCAGCCTAGGGACCGGTTCCTACGAGCAGTACTTC. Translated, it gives CASSLGTGSYEQYF.

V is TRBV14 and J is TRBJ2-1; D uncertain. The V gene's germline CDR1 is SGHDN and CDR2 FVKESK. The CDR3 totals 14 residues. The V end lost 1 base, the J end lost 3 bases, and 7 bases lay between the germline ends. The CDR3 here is CASSQGTFYNEQFF. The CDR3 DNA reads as TGTGCCAGCAGCCAAGGTACTTTCTACAATGAGCAGTTCTTC.

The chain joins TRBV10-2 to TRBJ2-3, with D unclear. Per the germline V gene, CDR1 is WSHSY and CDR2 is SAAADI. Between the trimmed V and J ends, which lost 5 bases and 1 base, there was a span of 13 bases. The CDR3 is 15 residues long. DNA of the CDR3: TGCGCCAGCAGTAAAATGCGTGGGGGCACAGATACGCAGTATTTT. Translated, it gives CASSKMRGGTDTQYF.

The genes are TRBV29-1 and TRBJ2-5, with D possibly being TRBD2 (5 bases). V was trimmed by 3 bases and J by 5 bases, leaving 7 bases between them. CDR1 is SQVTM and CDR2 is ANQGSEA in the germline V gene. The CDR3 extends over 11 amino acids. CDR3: CSVDPGETQYF. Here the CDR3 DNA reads TGCAGCGTTGATCCGGGGGAGACCCAGTACTTC.

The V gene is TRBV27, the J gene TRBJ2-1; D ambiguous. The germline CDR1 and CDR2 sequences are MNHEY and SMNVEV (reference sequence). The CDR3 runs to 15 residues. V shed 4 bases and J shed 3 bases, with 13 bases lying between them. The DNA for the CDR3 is TGTGCCAGCAGTTCATCTCCGGGCAACTACAATGAGCAGTTCTTC. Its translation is CASSSSPGNYNEQFF.

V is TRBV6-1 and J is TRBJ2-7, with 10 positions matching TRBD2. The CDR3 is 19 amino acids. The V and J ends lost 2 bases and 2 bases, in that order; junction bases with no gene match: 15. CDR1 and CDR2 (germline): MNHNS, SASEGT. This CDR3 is CASSELTLALAGGTYEQYF. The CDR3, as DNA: TGTGCCAGCAGTGAATTAACTCTGGCTTTAGCGGGAGGAACCTACGAGCAGTACTTC.

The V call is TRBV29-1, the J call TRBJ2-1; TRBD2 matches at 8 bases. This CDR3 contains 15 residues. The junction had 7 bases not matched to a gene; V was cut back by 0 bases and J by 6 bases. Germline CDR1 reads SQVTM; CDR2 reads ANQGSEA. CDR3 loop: CSVEEGAGGANEQFF. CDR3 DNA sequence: TGCAGCGTTGAAGAAGGGGCGGGAGGAGCCAATGAGCAGTTCTTC.

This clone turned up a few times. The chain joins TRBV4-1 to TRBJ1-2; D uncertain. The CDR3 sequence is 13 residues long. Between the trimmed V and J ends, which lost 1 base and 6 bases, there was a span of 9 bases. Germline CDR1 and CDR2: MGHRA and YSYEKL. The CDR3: CASSQVRTDGYTF. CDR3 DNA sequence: TGCGCCAGCAGCCAAGTGAGGACGGATGGCTACACCTTC.

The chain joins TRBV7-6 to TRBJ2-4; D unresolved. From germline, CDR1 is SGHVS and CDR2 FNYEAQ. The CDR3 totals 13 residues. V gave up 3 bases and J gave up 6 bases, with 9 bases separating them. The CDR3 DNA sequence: TGTGCCAGCAGCTTGGAATGGGGAAACATTCAGTACTTC. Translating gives CASSLEWGNIQYF. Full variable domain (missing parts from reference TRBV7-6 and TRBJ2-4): GAGVSQSPRYKVTKRGQDVALRCDPISGHVSLYWYRQALGQGPEFLTYFNYEAQQDKSGLPNDRFSAERPEGSISTLTIQRTEQRDSAMYRCASSLEWGNIQYFGAGTRLSVL.

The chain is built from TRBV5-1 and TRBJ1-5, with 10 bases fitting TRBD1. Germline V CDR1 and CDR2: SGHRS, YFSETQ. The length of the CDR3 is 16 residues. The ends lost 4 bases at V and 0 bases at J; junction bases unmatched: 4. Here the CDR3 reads CASSTGTGDSNQPQHF. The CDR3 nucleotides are TGCGCCAGCAGCACCGGGACAGGGGATAGCAATCAGCCCCAGCATTTT.

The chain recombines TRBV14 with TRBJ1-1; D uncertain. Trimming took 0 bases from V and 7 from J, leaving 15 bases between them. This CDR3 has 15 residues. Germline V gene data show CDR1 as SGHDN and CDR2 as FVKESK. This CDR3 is CASSQEDKRRGEAFF. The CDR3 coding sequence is TGTGCCAGCAGCCAAGAAGACAAAAGACGTGGTGAAGCTTTCTTT.

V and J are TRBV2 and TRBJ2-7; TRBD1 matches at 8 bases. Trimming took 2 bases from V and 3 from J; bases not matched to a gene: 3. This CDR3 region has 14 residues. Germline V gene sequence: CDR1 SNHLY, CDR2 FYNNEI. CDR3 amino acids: CASSELTGDYEQYF. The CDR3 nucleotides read TGTGCCAGCAGTGAACTGACAGGGGACTACGAGCAGTACTTC.

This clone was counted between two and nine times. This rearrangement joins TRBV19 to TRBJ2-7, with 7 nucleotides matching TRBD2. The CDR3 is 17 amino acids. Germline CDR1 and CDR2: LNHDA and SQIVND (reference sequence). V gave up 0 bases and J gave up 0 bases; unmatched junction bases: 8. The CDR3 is CASSIDRREPSSYEQYF. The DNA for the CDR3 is TGTGCCAGTAGTATAGATCGGCGGGAGCCCAGCTCCTACGAGCAGTACTTC.

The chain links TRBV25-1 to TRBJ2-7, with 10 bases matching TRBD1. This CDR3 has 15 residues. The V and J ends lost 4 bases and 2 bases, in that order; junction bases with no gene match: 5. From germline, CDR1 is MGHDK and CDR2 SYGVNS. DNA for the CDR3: TGTGCCAGCAGTGCCCCGGGACAGGGGACCTACGAGCAGTACTTC. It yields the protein CASSAPGQGTYEQYF.

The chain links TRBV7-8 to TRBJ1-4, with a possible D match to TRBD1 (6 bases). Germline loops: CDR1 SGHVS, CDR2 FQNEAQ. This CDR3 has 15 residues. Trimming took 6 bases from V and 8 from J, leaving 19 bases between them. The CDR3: CASSKEVDRGEKLFF. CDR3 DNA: TGTGCCAGCAGTAAAGAGGTGGACAGAGGGGAAAAACTGTTTTTT.

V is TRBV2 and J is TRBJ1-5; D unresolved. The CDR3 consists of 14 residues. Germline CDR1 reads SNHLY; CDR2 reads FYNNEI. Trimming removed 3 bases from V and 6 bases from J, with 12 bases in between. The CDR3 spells CASSDGHAPQPQHF. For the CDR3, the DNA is TGTGCCAGCAGTGACGGCCATGCTCCTCAGCCCCAGCATTTT.

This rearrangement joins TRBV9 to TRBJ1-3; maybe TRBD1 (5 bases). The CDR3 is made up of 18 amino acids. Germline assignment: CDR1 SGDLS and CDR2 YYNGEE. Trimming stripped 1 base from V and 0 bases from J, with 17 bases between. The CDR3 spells CASSVSGGSDYSGNTIYF. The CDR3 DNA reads TGTGCCAGCAGCGTAAGTGGGGGTTCAGACTACTCTGGAAACACCATATATTTT.